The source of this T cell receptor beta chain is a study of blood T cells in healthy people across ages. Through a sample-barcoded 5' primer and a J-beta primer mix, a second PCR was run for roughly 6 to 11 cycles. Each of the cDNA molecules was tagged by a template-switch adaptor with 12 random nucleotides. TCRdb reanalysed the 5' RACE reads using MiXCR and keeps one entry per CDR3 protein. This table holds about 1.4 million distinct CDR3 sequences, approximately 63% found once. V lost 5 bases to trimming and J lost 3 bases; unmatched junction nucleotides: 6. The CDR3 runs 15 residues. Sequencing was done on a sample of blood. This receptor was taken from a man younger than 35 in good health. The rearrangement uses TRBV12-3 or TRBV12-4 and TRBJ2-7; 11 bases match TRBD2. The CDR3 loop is CASSTGTSGYYEQYF. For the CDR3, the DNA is TGTGCCAGCAGTACCGGGACTAGCGGATACTACGAGCAGTACTTC.